This T cell receptor (beta chain) was sequenced during a study of blood T cell repertoires in COVID-19. Looking at the study overall: Acute and convalescent COVID-19 specimens originated in the United States, Italy and Spain. From T cells, B-cell-depleted T cells, or PBMCs came the material, which was cDNA or gDNA.

The CDR3 totals 13 residues. Trimming at V came to 3 bases and at J to 4 bases, leaving 1 base not matched to a gene. Germline V gene data show CDR1 as LNHDA and CDR2 as SQIVND (reference sequence). Original handling: Amplifying reference gene primers gave estimates of nucleated cell counts. Some clones are missing from TCRdb's copy, which holds only in-frame ones; the method was immunoSEQ multiplex PCR. V, J and clone size are taken as reported in that table, and D and trimming were inferred from the DNA itself. The data show around 250,000 clones, over 75% seen once. This clone was counted a few times.

The source of this sequence is a man aged 25 to 40 who had recovered from COVID-19. The chain couples TRBV19 to TRBJ2-5; 8 bases align to TRBD2. The specimen sequenced was peripheral blood. The CDR3 coding sequence is TGTGCCAGTAGTATTGCGGGGGGAGAGACCCAGTACTTC. Protein sequence: CASSIAGGETQYF.